The 10 T cell receptor beta chains in this list originate from one sample, sequenced in a study of OX40 agonist ivuxolimab in advanced cancers. Sequenced by immunoSEQ multiplex PCR; TCRdb stores in-frame clones only, minus some. The sample contains 87,000 or so clones, roughly 88% of which appear only once. The sequencing used CD4+ or CD8+ T cells sorted from blood, collected in a trial of the OX40 agonist ivuxolimab. The origin of the receptors is an adult with an advanced solid tumor such as melanoma, head and neck, liver or kidney cancer.

The chain is built from TRBV9 and TRBJ1-1; D not certain. Germline assignment: CDR1 SGDLS and CDR2 YYNGEE. V was clipped by 4 bases and J by 1 base, with 11 bases between them. The length of the CDR3 is 14 residues. This CDR3 is CASSPRGTNTEAFF. DNA for the CDR3: TGTGCCAGCAGCCCCCGCGGCACGAACACTGAAGCTTTCTTT.

The V call is TRBV6-5, the J call TRBJ2-1, with D maybe TRBD1 (6 bases). CDR1 and CDR2 (germline): MNHEY, SVGAGI. Deletions cut 6 bases from V and 12 bases from J, with 15 bases between. The CDR3 is made up of 12 amino acids. CDR3: CASRVSQGMQFF. In nucleotides, the CDR3 is TGTGCCAGCAGGGTATCACAGGGTATGCAGTTCTTC.

The chain carries TRBV2 and TRBJ2-5; TRBD2 matches at 8 bases. Matching the DNA end better, TRBJ2-7 makes the J call doubtful. Germline V lookup: CDR1 SNHLY, CDR2 FYNNEI. The CDR3 consists of 15 residues. This chain's CDR3 is CASTLSGSIVHEQYF. CDR3 DNA: TGTGCCAGCACCCTAAGCGGGAGTATCGTCCACGAGCAGTACTTC.

The V and J genes are TRBV7-2 and TRBJ2-7; D unclear. This CDR3 comprises 13 residues. Germline V lookup: CDR1 SGHTA, CDR2 FQGNSA. V was cut by 0 bases and J by 4 bases, with 7 bases left in between. CDR3 in amino acids: CASSLAGLYEQYF. Here the CDR3 DNA reads TGTGCCAGCAGCTTAGCAGGGCTATACGAGCAGTACTTC.

V is TRBV6-5 and J is TRBJ2-2; 9 bases map to TRBD1. Per germline, CDR1 MNHEY and CDR2 SVGAGI. With V trimmed by 5 bases and J by 6 bases, 7 bases remained unmatched. The CDR3 contains 15 residues. This CDR3 reads CASSPGTGTPGELFF. In DNA form, the CDR3 reads TGTGCCAGCAGTCCCGGGACAGGGACACCCGGGGAGCTGTTTTTT.

In DNA form, the CDR3 reads TGTGCCAGCAGCTACAACACCGGGGAGCTGTTTTTT. Encoded protein: CASSYNTGELFF. The rearrangement joins TRBV7-2 to TRBJ2-2; no firm D call. This CDR3 is 12 amino acids long. The V and J ends lost 4 bases and 2 bases respectively, with 2 bases between them. Germline V CDR1 and CDR2: SGHTA, FQGNSA.

This clone was observed a handful of times. The rearrangement links TRBV5-1 to TRBJ2-2, with D possibly matching TRBD2 (5 bases). Trimming cost V 0 bases and J 7 bases, with 13 bases left between them. Germline V gives CDR1 SGHRS, CDR2 YFSETQ. The CDR3 covers 15 residues. The CDR3: CASSLVSGWVGELFF. The CDR3 nucleotides are TGCGCCAGCAGCTTGGTTTCGGGATGGGTCGGGGAGCTGTTTTTT.

The gene calls are TRBV7-9 and TRBJ2-3, with D possibly matching TRBD1 (6 bases). Between the trimmed V and J ends, which lost 5 bases and 1 base, there was a span of 10 bases. The germline CDR1 and CDR2 sequences are SEHNR and FQNEAQ (reference sequence). The CDR3 has 14 residues. In DNA, the CDR3 is TGTGCCAGCAGCCCCGGGACACGCACAGATACGCAGTATTTT. Its protein product is CASSPGTRTDTQYF.

The chain has TRBV9 and TRBJ2-5; maybe TRBD1 (5 bases). The J call may be wrong; the DNA end is better matched by TRBJ2-7. Germline V CDR1 and CDR2: SGDLS, YYNGEE. CDR3 length equals 16 residues. DNA of the CDR3: TGTGCCAGCAGCGTGGGGATTCAGGGTTCCGCCTACGAGCAGTACTTC. Protein sequence: CASSVGIQGSAYEQYF.

This clone has a single count. V gene TRBV9 combines with J gene TRBJ2-7, with a possible D match to TRBD1 (6 bases). Germline lookup yields CDR1 SGDLS and CDR2 YYNGEE. Deletions cut 0 bases from V and 2 bases from J, with 12 bases between. The CDR3 loop spans 15 amino acids. CDR3 bases: TGTGCCAGCAGCGTAGCAGGGGACGAAACCTACGAGCAGTACTTC. Translation gives CASSVAGDETYEQYF.